One and the same sample provided the 15 T cell receptor beta chains below, sequenced in a study of T-cell reconstitution after alpha-beta-depleted transplantation in children. Construction of the TCRbeta library involved unique molecular identifiers. Each CDR3 protein gets one entry after TCRdb re-called the PCR reads with MiXCR. The table shows about 980,000 distinct CDR3 sequences, with around 30% occurring only once. The sequences come from PBMCs, mostly from graft donor cells, collected 360 days after TCRalphabeta/CD19-depleted stem cell transplant. The receptor set was obtained from a boy under three years old who had a stem cell transplant for SCID, so the T cells may come from the graft donor.

In its sample, this clonotype was seen a few times. The chain employs TRBV7-9 and TRBJ2-7; D uncertain. CDR1 is SEHNR, CDR2 FQNEAQ, per germline (reference sequence). The CDR3 spans 13 residues. Deletions cut 3 bases from V and 5 bases from J, with 11 bases between. The CDR3: CASSFLLLDEQYF. The CDR3, as DNA: TGTGCCAGCAGCTTCTTGTTACTCGACGAGCAGTACTTC.

This chain connects TRBV6-5 to TRBJ1-1; TRBD1 matches 7 bases. The CDR3 has 18 residues. CDR1 and CDR2 from the germline V gene are MNHEY and SVGAGI. After removal of 4 bases from V and 0 bases from J, the junction contained 14 bases not matched to a gene. Written as DNA, the CDR3 is TGTGCCAGCAGTTCCCGACAGGGTAGGGGCCTTATGAACACTGAAGCTTTCTTT. This encodes CASSSRQGRGLMNTEAFF.

This clonotype was counted ten times or more. The V call is TRBV9, the J call TRBJ1-1, with D possibly TRBD1 on 5 matching bases. This CDR3 contains 12 residues. CDR1 and CDR2 (germline): SGDLS, YYNGEE. The germline V and J ends were trimmed by 2 bases and 5 bases, with 7 bases remaining between them. The CDR3 DNA reads TGTGCCAGCAGCGTCGGGGGGACTGAAGCTTTCTTT. This codes for CASSVGGTEAFF.

This clonotype was seen more than once but under ten times. This sequence joins TRBV7-2 and TRBJ2-1, with 13 bases fitting TRBD2. The CDR3 covers 17 residues. Trimming cost V 4 bases and J 4 bases; bases outside gene matches: 7. Germline V lookup: CDR1 SGHTA, CDR2 FQGNSA. In nucleotides, the CDR3 is TGTGCCAGCAGCTCCCGACTAGCGGGGGGCCCTTACAATGAGCAGTTCTTC. Its translation: CASSSRLAGGPYNEQFF. The full variable domain, rest sourced from reference TRBV7-2 and TRBJ2-1, is GAGVSQSPSNKVTEKGKDVELRCDPISGHTALYWYRQSLGQGLEFLIYFQGNSAPDKSGLPSDRFSAERTGGSVSTLTIQRTQQEDSAVYLCASSSRLAGGPYNEQFFGPGTRLTVL.

This chain uses TRBV4-1 with TRBJ2-5, with 9 bases that match TRBD2. The junction had 12 bases not matched to a gene; V was cut back by 0 bases and J by 1 base. The germline V gene encodes CDR1 MGHRA and CDR2 YSYEKL. The CDR3 covers 19 residues. DNA of the CDR3: TGCGCCAGCAGCCAAGATAAGCGGGGGGTCTTCATACCCCAAGAGACCCAGTACTTC. Protein sequence: CASSQDKRGVFIPQETQYF.

This clonotype showed up just once. The chain uses TRBV24-1 and TRBJ2-2; 10 bases line up with TRBD1. CDR3 length: 16 amino acids. Per the germline V gene, CDR1 is KGHDR and CDR2 is SFDVKD. Unmatched junction bases numbered 7, after V lost 4 bases and J lost 6 bases. Written as DNA, the CDR3 is TGTGCCACCAGTGACTCCGACAGGGGGCCGTCCGGGGAGCTGTTTTTT. Translated, it gives CATSDSDRGPSGELFF.

This clonotype was seen a few times. The chain recombines TRBV4-3 with TRBJ2-3; TRBD1 matches at 11 bases. The germline gives CDR1 LGHNA, CDR2 YSLEER. This CDR3 has 15 amino acids. The junction had 4 bases not matched to a gene; V was cut back by 4 bases and J by 4 bases. CDR3 sequence reads: CASSRGQGGSDTQYF. In nucleotides, the CDR3 is TGCGCCAGCAGCCGGGGACAGGGGGGATCAGATACGCAGTATTTT.

J is TRBJ2-5 and V is TRBV7-8; weak D call: TRBD2 (6 bases). CDR3 size: 20 residues. CDR1 and CDR2 from the germline V gene are SGHVS and FQNEAQ. Trimming removed 5 bases at V and 1 base at J, with 29 bases between. CDR3 nucleotide sequence: TGTGCCAGCAGCCCCCTTTATTTGTACCGGGACTCCCAGATCCAAGAGACCCAGTACTTC. Translated, it gives CASSPLYLYRDSQIQETQYF.

This clonotype was seen a few times. V usage is TRBV20-1 and J usage is TRBJ2-2; D not resolved. Trimming removed 5 bases from V and 5 bases from J, with 15 bases in between. Germline lookup yields CDR1 DFQATT and CDR2 SNEGSKA (reference sequence). The CDR3 contains 14 residues. As DNA, the CDR3 is TGCAGTGCTGCCCGGGCGGTGGGAACCGGGGAGCTGTTTTTT. Its protein is CSAARAVGTGELFF.

The chain uses TRBV7-3 and TRBJ2-3; tentative D call: TRBD2 (5 bases). The CDR3 has 15 amino acids. V lost 5 bases to trimming and J lost 5 bases, with 17 bases between them. Germline V gives CDR1 SGHTA, CDR2 FQGTGA. CDR3 nucleotides: TGTGCCAGCAGCCCCACGGGTCTAGCCCTAGATACGCAGTATTTT. It is translated as CASSPTGLALDTQYF.

This clonotype was seen more than once but under ten times. The chain uses TRBV4-2 and TRBJ2-1, with TRBD2 matching over 10 bases. The V segment lost 1 base and the J segment 5 bases; nucleotides outside the gene matches: 5. Germline V gene data show CDR1 as LGHNA and CDR2 as YNFKEQ. This CDR3 spans 16 amino acids. The CDR3 DNA sequence: TGTGCCAGCAGCCAAGTCTTAGCGGGGGGCCACAATGAGCAGTTCTTC. This codes for CASSQVLAGGHNEQFF.

V and J are TRBV29-1 and TRBJ2-3; a possible D gene is TRBD1 (6 bases). CDR3 length: 12 residues. The germline V and J ends were trimmed by 7 bases and 6 bases, with 14 bases remaining between them. CDR1 and CDR2 from the germline V gene are SQVTM and ANQGSEA. This CDR3 is CSAAWGQDTQYF. In nucleotides, the CDR3 is TGCAGCGCCGCCTGGGGGCAGGATACGCAGTATTTT.

The rearrangement uses TRBV4-3 and TRBJ1-6, with 8 bases aligning to TRBD1. Per the germline V gene, CDR1 is LGHNA and CDR2 is YSLEER. V was pared by 0 bases and J by 7 bases, with 5 bases of the junction left unmatched. The CDR3 length is 16 residues. CDR3 residues: CASSQELGTGNSPLHF. The CDR3 DNA reads TGCGCCAGCAGCCAAGAGTTAGGGACAGGAAATTCACCCCTCCACTTT.

This clonotype was found a few times. The chain couples TRBV12-3 or TRBV12-4 to TRBJ1-3; TRBD1 aligns across 8 bases. J lost 5 bases, V lost 6 bases, and 6 bases had no gene match. The CDR3 contains 14 residues. CDR3 sequence: CASRVDRGRNTIYF. The CDR3 DNA reads TGTGCCAGCAGAGTTGACAGGGGACGAAACACCATATATTTT.

This clonotype came up a few times. The chain links TRBV5-1 to TRBJ2-1; tentative D call: TRBD1 (5 bases). Germline V gene data show CDR1 as SGHRS and CDR2 as YFSETQ. The length of the CDR3 is 17 residues. Trimming pared 4 bases from V and 4 bases from J, leaving 21 bases between. The CDR3 here is CASSLLARQTGYNEQFF. In DNA form, the CDR3 reads TGCGCCAGCAGCCTGCTCGCGCGACAAACAGGTTACAATGAGCAGTTCTTC.